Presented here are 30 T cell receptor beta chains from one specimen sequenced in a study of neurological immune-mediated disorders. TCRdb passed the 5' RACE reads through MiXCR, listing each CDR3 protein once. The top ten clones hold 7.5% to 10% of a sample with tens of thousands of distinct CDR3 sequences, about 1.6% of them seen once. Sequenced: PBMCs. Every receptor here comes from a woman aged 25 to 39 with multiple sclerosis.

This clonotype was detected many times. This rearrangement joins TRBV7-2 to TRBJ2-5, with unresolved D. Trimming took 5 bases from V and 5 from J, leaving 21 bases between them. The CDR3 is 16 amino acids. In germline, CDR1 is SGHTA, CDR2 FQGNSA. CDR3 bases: TGTGCCAGCAGCCCCAAATATTTTGAGGAGAGGGAGACCCAGTACTTC. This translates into CASSPKYFEERETQYF.

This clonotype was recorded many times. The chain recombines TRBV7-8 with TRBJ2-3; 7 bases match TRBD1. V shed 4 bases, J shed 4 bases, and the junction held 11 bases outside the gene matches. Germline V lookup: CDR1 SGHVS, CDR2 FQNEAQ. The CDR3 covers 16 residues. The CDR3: CASSYLTGVGADTQYF. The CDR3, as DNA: TGTGCCAGCAGCTACCTTACAGGGGTGGGTGCAGATACGCAGTATTTT.

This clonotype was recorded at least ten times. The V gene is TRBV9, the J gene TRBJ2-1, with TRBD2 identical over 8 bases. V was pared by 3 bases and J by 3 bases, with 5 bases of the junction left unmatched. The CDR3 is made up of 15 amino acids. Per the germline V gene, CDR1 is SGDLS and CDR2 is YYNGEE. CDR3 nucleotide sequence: TGTGCCAGCAGCGGAGGACTAGCCTTCTACAATGAGCAGTTCTTC. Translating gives CASSGGLAFYNEQFF.

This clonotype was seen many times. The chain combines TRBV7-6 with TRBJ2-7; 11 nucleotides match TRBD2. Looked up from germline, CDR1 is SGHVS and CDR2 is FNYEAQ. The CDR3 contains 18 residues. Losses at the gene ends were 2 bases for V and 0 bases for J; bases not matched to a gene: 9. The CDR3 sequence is CASSLLFRGTSGSYEQYF. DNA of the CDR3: TGTGCCAGCAGCTTACTCTTTCGAGGGACTAGCGGCTCCTACGAGCAGTACTTC.

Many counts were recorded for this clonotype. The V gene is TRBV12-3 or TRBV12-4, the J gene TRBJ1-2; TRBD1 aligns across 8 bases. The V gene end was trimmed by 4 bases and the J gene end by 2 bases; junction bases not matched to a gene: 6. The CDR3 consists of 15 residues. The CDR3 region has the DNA TGTGCCAGCAGTTCTGGGACAGGAGCGAACTATGGCTACACCTTC. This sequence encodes CASSSGTGANYGYTF.

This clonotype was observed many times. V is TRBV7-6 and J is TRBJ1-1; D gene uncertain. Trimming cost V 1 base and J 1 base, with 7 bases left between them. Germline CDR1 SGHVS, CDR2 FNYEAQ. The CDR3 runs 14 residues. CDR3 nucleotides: TGTGCCAGCAGCTTAGATGCAGGGAACACTGAAGCTTTCTTT. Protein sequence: CASSLDAGNTEAFF.

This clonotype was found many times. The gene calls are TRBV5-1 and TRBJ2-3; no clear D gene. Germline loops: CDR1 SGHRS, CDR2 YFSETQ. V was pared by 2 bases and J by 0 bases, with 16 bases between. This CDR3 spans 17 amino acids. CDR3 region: CASSLASFSSSTDTQYF. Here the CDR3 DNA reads TGCGCCAGCAGCTTAGCGAGCTTTTCGTCTAGCACAGATACGCAGTATTTT.

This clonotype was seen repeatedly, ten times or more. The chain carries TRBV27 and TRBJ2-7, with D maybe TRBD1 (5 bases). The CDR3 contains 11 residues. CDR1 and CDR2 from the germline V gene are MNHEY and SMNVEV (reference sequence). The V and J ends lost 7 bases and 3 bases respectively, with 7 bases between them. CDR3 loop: CASIQGYEQYF. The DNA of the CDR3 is TGTGCCAGCATTCAGGGCTACGAGCAGTACTTC.

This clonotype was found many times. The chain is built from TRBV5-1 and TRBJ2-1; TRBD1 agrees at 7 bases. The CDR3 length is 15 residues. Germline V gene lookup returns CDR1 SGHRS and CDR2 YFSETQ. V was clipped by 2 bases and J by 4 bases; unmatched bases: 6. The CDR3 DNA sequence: TGCGCCAGCAGCTTCGGTGGGACAGAGTACAATGAGCAGTTCTTC. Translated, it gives CASSFGGTEYNEQFF.

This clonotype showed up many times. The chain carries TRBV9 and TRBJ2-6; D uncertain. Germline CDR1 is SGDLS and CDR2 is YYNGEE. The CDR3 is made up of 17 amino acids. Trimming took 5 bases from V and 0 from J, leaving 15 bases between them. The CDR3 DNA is TGTGCCAGCAGTTATCTCGGTTCCCACTCTGGGGCCAACGTCCTGACTTTC. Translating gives CASSYLGSHSGANVLTF.

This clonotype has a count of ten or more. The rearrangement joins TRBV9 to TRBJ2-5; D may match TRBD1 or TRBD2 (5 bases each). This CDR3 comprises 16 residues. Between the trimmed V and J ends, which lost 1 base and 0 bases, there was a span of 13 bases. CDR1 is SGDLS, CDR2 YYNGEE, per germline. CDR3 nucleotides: TGTGCCAGCAGCGTAAGGAGAGGGGAGAACCAAGAGACCCAGTACTTC. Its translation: CASSVRRGENQETQYF.

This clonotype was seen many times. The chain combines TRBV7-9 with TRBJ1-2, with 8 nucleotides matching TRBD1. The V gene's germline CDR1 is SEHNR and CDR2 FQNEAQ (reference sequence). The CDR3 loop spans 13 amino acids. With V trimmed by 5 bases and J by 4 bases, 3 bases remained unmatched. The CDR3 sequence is CASSPGTGYGYTF. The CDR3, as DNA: TGTGCCAGCAGCCCAGGGACAGGCTATGGCTACACCTTC.

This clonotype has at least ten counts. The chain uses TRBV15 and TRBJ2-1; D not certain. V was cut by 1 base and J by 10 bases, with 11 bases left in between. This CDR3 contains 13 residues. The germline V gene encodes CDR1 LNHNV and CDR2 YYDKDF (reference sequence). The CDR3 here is CATSRGERYEQFF. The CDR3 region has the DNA TGTGCCACCAGCAGAGGTGAAAGATACGAGCAGTTCTTC.

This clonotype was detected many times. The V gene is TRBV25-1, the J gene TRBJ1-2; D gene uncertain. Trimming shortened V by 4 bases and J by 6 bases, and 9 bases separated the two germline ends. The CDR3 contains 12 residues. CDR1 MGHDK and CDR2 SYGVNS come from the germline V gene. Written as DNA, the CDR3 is TGTGCCAGCAGTGCCGTGAGGAATGGCTACACCTTC. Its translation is CASSAVRNGYTF.

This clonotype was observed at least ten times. The CDR3: CASLGTAGRGYTF. In DNA form, the CDR3 reads TGTGCCAGTCTCGGGACAGCCGGCCGGGGCTACACCTTC. V and J are TRBV25-1 and TRBJ1-2, with 7 bases lining up with TRBD1. From germline, CDR1 is MGHDK and CDR2 SYGVNS. The V and J ends lost 9 bases and 8 bases, in that order; junction bases with no gene match: 12. This CDR3 spans 13 amino acids.

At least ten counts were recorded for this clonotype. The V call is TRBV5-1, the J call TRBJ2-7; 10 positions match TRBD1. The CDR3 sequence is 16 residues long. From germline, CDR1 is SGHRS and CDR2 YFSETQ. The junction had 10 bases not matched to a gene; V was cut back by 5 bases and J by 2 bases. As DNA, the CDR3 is TGCGCCAGCAGTCACGGCCCCGGGACAGGGGCCTACGAGCAGTACTTC. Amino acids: CASSHGPGTGAYEQYF.

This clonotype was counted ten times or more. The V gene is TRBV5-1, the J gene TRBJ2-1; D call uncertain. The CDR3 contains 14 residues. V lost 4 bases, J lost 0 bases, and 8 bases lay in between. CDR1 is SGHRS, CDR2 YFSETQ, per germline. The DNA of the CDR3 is TGCGCCAGCAGCCCACCCTCCTCCTACAATGAGCAGTTCTTC. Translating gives CASSPPSSYNEQFF. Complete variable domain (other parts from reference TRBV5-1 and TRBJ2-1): KAGVTQTPRYLIKTRGQQVTLSCSPISGHRSVSWYQQTPGQGLQFLFEYFSETQRNKGNFPGRFSGRQFSNSRSEMNVSTLELGDSALYLCASSPPSSYNEQFFGPGTRLTVL.

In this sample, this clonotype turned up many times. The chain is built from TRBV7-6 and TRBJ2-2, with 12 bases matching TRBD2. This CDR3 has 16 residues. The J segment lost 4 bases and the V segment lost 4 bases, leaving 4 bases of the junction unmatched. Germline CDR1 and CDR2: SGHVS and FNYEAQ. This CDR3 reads CASSSPTSGGTGELFF. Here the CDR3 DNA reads TGTGCCAGCAGCTCTCCGACTAGCGGGGGCACCGGGGAGCTGTTTTTT.

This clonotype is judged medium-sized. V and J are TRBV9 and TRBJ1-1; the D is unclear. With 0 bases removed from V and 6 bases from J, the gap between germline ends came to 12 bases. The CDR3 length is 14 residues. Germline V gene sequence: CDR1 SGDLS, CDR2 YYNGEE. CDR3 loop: CASSVGGAGAEAFF. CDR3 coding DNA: TGTGCCAGCAGCGTAGGGGGAGCTGGCGCTGAAGCTTTCTTT. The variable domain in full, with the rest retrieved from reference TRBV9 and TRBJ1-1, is DSGVTQTPKHLITATGQRVTLRCSPRSGDLSVYWYQQSLDQGLQFLIQYYNGEERAKGNILERFSAQQFPDLHSELNLSSLELGDSALYFCASSVGGAGAEAFFGQGTRLTVV.

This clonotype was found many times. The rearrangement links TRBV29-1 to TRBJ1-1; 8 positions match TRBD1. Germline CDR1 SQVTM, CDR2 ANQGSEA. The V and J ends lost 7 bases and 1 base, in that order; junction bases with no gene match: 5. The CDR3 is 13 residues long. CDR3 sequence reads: CSAGGQANTEAFF. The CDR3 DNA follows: TGCAGCGCTGGGGGACAGGCGAACACTGAAGCTTTCTTT.

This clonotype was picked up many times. The CDR3 loop reads CSARETEGTDTQYF. The DNA of the CDR3 is TGCAGTGCTCGCGAGACAGAGGGCACAGATACGCAGTATTTT. The chain uses TRBV20-1 and TRBJ2-3; D perhaps matches TRBD1 (5 bases). The germline gives CDR1 DFQATT, CDR2 SNEGSKA (reference sequence). CDR3 size: 14 residues. V was trimmed by 5 bases and J by 1 base, leaving 13 bases between them.

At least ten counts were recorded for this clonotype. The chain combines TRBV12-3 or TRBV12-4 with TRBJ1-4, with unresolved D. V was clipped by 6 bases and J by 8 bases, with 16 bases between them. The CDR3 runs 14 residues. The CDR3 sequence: CASSPTSIPEKLFF. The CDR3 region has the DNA TGTGCCAGCAGCCCGACATCGATCCCCGAAAAACTGTTTTTT.

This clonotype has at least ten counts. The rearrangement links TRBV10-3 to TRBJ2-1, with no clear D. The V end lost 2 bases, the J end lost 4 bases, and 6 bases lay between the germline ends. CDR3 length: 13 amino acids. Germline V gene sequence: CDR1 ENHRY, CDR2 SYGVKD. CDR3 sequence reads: CAISERLYNEQFF. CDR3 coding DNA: TGTGCCATCAGTGAGAGGCTGTACAATGAGCAGTTCTTC.

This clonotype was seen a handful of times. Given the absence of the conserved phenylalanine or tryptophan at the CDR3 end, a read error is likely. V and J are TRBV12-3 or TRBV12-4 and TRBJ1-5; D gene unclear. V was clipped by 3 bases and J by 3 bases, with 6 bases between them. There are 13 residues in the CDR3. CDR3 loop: CASSFTDNQPQHC. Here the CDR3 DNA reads TGTGCCAGCAGTTTTACAGACAATCAGCCCCAGCATTGT.

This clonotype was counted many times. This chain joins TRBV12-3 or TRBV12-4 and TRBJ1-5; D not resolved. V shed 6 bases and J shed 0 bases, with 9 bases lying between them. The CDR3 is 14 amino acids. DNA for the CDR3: TGTGCCAGCAGCCAAGGCAGTAGCAATCAGCCCCAGCATTTT. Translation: CASSQGSSNQPQHF.

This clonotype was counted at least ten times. The CDR3 DNA sequence: TGCAGTGCCCCTACCACACTAGCGGGGGCCCGTCCCTACGAGCAGTACTTC. It translates to CSAPTTLAGARPYEQYF. The chain couples TRBV20-1 to TRBJ2-7; 11 bases map to TRBD2. J gave up 2 bases and V 6 bases, and 15 bases lay outside the gene matches. CDR1 is DFQATT and CDR2 is SNEGSKA in the germline V gene (reference sequence). The CDR3 covers 17 residues.

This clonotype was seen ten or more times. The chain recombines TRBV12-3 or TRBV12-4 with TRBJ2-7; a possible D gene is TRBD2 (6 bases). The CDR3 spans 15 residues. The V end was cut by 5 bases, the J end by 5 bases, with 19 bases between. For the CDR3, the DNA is TGTGCCAGCAGTCTGGGGGACTTAAAGCACGACGAGCAGTACTTC. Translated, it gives CASSLGDLKHDEQYF.

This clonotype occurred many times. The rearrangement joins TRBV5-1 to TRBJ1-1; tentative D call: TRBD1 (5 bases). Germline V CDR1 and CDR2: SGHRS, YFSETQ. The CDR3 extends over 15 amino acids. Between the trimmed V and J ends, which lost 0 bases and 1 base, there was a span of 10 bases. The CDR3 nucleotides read TGCGCCAGCAGCTTGGCCGGGGCTTCGAACACTGAAGCTTTCTTT. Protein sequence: CASSLAGASNTEAFF. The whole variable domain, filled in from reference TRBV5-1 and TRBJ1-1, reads KAGVTQTPRYLIKTRGQQVTLSCSPISGHRSVSWYQQTPGQGLQFLFEYFSETQRNKGNFPGRFSGRQFSNSRSEMNVSTLELGDSALYLCASSLAGASNTEAFFGQGTRLTVV.

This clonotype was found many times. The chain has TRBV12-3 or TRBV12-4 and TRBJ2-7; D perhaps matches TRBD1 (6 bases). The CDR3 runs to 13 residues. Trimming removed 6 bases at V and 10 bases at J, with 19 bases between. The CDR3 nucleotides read TGTGCCAGCAGCCTGACAGGTTCCGCCCCACAGTACTTC. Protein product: CASSLTGSAPQYF.

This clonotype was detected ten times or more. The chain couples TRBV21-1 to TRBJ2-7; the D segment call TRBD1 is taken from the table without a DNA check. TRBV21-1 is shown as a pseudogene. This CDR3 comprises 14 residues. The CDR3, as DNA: TGTGCCAGCAGTCCGGGGGGCAGGGGCTACGAGCAGTACTTC. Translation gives CASSPGGRGYEQYF.